Listed below are T cell receptor beta chains from one sample, sequenced in a study of OX40 agonist ivuxolimab in advanced cancers. The table came from immunoSEQ multiplex PCR; TCRdb's copy has only in-frame clones and leaves some out. The sample shows around 65,000 clones, 88% of them seen only once. The specimen comprised CD4+ or CD8+ T cells sorted from blood, sampled in a trial of the OX40 agonist ivuxolimab. These receptors originate from an adult with an advanced solid tumor such as melanoma, head and neck, liver or kidney cancer. Each CDR3 is given with its conserved first and last residue. The order of the fields is clone size, D gene, J gene, V gene, CDR3 protein, CDR3 DNA. The D gene is left open where the match is weak. Only part of the rows carry a size: once, few, many, or a class if the clone is expanded.

>-|TRBD1|TRBJ2-7|TRBV6-1
CASSLGQLSYEQYF
TGTGCCAGCAGCCTGGGACAGCTCTCCTACGAGCAGTACTTC
>-|-|TRBJ1-5|TRBV28
CASSLEAGGNQPQHF
TGTGCCAGCAGTTTAGAGGCAGGGGGCAATCAGCCCCAGCATTTT
>-|-|TRBJ2-5|TRBV10-3
CATSRGEETQYF
TGTGCCACCTCGAGGGGTGAAGAGACCCAGTACTTC
>-|-|TRBJ1-1|TRBV5-4
CASSFPQGYNTEAFF
TGTGCCAGCAGCTTTCCACAGGGTTACAACACTGAAGCTTTCTTT
>-|TRBD2|TRBJ2-1|TRBV7-3
CASSLTGSGGPYSYEQFF
TGTGCCAGCAGCTTAACGGGGTCGGGAGGGCCTTATTCCTATGAGCAGTTCTTC
>-|TRBD2|TRBJ2-2|TRBV11-2
CASSLVGSGANTGELFF
TGTGCCAGCAGCTTAGTTGGTAGCGGGGCGAACACCGGGGAGCTGTTTTTT
>-|-|TRBJ1-3|TRBV6-6
CASSYHGREGGNTIYF
TGTGCCAGCAGTTACCACGGACGAGAAGGGGGAAACACCATATATTTT
>-|-|TRBJ1-3|TRBV4-1
CASSQDTVAGNTIYF
TGCGCCAGCAGCCAAGATACGGTAGCTGGAAACACCATATATTTT
>-|TRBD1|TRBJ1-1|TRBV18
CASSPKAGGSTEAFF
TGTGCCAGCTCACCAAAGGCAGGGGGGAGCACTGAAGCTTTCTTT
>-|-|TRBJ2-6|TRBV28
CASSLTTGANVLTF
TGTGCCAGCAGTTTGACTACTGGGGCCAACGTCCTGACTTTC
>-|TRBD2|TRBJ2-1|TRBV6-5
CASSYTSGTRNEQFF
TGTGCCAGCAGTTACACTAGCGGGACCCGGAATGAGCAGTTCTTC
>-|-|TRBJ2-2|TRBV11-1
CASSFSDRETGELFF
TGTGCCAGCAGCTTTTCCGACAGAGAAACCGGGGAGCTGTTTTTT
>-|TRBD1|TRBJ1-1|TRBV5-1
CASSLDRVRTGGRLNTEAFF
TGCGCCAGCAGCTTGGATCGGGTAAGGACAGGGGGCCGTTTGAACACTGAAGCTTTCTTT
>-|TRBD1|TRBJ2-7|TRBV10-3
CAISEGGQGKQYF
TGTGCCATCAGTGAGGGGGGACAGGGTAAGCAGTACTTC
>few|-|TRBJ2-3|TRBV2
CAIEDRIYSSSTDTQYF
TGTGCCATCGAAGACAGAATCTATTCCAGTAGCACAGATACGCAGTATTTT
>-|-|TRBJ2-3|TRBV15
CATSRDKGISTDTQYF
TGTGCCACCAGCAGAGACAAGGGGATTAGCACAGATACGCAGTATTTT
>-|-|TRBJ1-1|TRBV4-3
CASSQDGGKNEAFF
TGCGCCAGCAGCCAAGATGGAGGAAAAAACGAGGCTTTCTTT
>-|-|TRBJ2-7|TRBV27
CASSTASAYEQYF
TGTGCCAGCAGTACGGCTAGCGCCTACGAGCAGTACTTC
>-|TRBD1|TRBJ1-4|TRBV5-5
CASSASGQGGREKLFF
TGTGCCAGCAGCGCGTCGGGACAGGGGGGACGAGAAAAACTGTTTTTT
>-|-|TRBJ1-1|TRBV18
CASSPNTEAFF
TGTGCCAGCTCACCGAACACTGAAGCTTTCTTT
>-|TRBD2|TRBJ2-7|TRBV7-3
CASSLTTGGPTEQYF
TGTGCCAGCAGCTTAACTACGGGAGGACCCACGGAGCAGTACTTC
>-|TRBD2|TRBJ2-7|TRBV28
CASSFDLAGLSYEQYF
TGTGCCAGCAGTTTTGATCTAGCGGGACTCTCCTACGAGCAGTACTTC